A selection of T cell receptor beta chains follows, all from one sample in a study of blood T cells in healthy people across ages. TCRdb reanalysed the 5' RACE reads using MiXCR and keeps one entry per CDR3 protein. The sample contains some 1.4 million distinct CDR3 sequences, 42% of which appear only once. The specimen was blood. All receptors derive from a woman aged 18-29 years in good health. Each CDR3 is given without its conserved first and last residue.

J gene	V gene	CDR3 protein
TRBJ2-1	TRBV7-2	ASSFGFVNEQF
TRBJ2-1	TRBV27	ASGLSLAVNNEQF
TRBJ2-1	TRBV29-1	SSGPTASSEQF
TRBJ2-1	TRBV20-1	SARPGTANEQF
TRBJ2-4	TRBV3-1	ASSPGPWNIQY
TRBJ1-6	TRBV5-1	ASGGEANSPLH
TRBJ1-1	TRBV4-2	ASRQGAGNTEAF
TRBJ2-5	TRBV5-1	ASSRGAGNEQY
TRBJ2-7	TRBV29-1	SVAGTGYNYEQY
TRBJ2-1	TRBV11-2	ASSLLGRYNEQF
TRBJ2-3	TRBV5-1	ASSLPSGRSTDTQY
TRBJ2-1	TRBV20-1	SATYRDRGYNEQF
TRBJ1-4	TRBV27	ASSSARPLTNEKLF
-	TRBV7-9	ASGAPSGVNRGKNIQY
-	TRBV7-2	ASSFQGTGEWETQY
TRBJ2-7	TRBV10-3	AIRDFYEQY
TRBJ2-7	TRBV20-1	SASRQGSNYEQY
TRBJ1-6	TRBV4-2	ASSQDIPGTYNSPLH
TRBJ2-3	TRBV5-1	ASSLGDSTDTQY
TRBJ1-4	TRBV4-1	ASSHLPGGGEKLF
TRBJ2-1	TRBV20-1	SASELAGAYNEQF
TRBJ1-1	TRBV6-1	ATSGGGNTEAF
TRBJ2-1	TRBV7-9	ASSSIAGVYNEQF
TRBJ2-7	TRBV20-1	SASGLAFAYNEQY
TRBJ2-5	TRBV20-1	SARGAGERRTQY
TRBJ1-2	TRBV5-1	ASSLAMGQGMYGYT
TRBJ2-1	TRBV7-2	ASSLVPGPSYNEQF
TRBJ2-3	TRBV5-1	ASSFDTSTDTQY